The following is a TCR beta chain sequence with its context. The method was immunoSEQ multiplex PCR; TCRdb's version includes in-frame clones alone and lacks a portion of them. The table shows tens of thousands of clones, with 90% to 96% occurring only once. This sample is part of a study of technical replicates of blood from a handful of donors. Trimming shortened V by 4 bases and J by 4 bases, and 24 bases separated the two germline ends. The CDR3 is made up of 17 amino acids. Germline assignment: CDR1 SGDLS and CDR2 YYNGEE. The rearrangement joins TRBV9 to TRBJ2-7; tentative D call: TRBD2 (7 bases). This TCR derives from a human donor in good health. Sequenced input: T cells isolated from PBMCs. The CDR3 DNA reads as TGTGCCAGCAGCCCCCGAGGCGGGGGCTCCCTGGGATACGAGCAGTACTTC. Amino acids: CASSPRGGGSLGYEQYF.